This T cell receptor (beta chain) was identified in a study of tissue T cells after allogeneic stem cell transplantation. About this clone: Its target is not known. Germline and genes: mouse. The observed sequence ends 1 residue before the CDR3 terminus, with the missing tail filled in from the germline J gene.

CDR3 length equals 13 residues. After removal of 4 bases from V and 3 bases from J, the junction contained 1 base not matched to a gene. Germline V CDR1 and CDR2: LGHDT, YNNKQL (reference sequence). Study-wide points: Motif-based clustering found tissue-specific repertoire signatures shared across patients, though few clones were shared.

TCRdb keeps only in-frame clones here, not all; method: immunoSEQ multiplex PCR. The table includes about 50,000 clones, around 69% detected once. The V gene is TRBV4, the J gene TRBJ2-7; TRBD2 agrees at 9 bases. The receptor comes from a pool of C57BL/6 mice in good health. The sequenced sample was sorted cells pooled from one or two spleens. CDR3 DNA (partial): TGTGCCAGCAGCTCTGGGGGGGGCTATGAACAGTAC. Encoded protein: CASSSGGGYEQY. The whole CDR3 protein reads CASSSGGGYEQYF.